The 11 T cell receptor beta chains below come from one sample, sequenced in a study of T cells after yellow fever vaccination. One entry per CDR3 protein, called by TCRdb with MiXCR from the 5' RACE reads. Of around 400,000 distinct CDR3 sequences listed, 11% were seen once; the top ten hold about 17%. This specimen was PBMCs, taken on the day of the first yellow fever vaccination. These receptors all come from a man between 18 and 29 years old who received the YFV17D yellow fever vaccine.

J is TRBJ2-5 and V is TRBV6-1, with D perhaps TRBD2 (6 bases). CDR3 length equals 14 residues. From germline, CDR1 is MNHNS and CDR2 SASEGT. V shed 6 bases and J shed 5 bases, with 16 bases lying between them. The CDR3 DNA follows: TGTGCCAGCAGCAGAAACGGAGGGTGGGAGACCCAGTACTTC. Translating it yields CASSRNGGWETQYF.

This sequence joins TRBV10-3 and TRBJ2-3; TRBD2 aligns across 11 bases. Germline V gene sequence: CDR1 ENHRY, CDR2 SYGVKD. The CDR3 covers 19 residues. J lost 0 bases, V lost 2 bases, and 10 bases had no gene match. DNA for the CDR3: TGTGCCATCAGTGAGGGTCCTAGCGGGGGGACCCCTAGCACAGATACGCAGTATTTT. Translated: CAISEGPSGGTPSTDTQYF.

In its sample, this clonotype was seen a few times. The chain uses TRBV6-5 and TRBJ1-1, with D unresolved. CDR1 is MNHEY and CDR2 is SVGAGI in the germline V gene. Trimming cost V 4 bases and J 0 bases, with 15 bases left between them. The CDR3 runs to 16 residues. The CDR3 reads CASSLLRRGVNTEAFF. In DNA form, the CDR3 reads TGTGCCAGCAGTTTGCTCCGGCGGGGAGTGAACACTGAAGCTTTCTTT.

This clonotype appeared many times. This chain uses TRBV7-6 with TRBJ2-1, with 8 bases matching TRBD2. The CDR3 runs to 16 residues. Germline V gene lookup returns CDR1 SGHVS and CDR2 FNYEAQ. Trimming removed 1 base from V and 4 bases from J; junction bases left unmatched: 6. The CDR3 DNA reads TGTGCCAGCAGCTTAGACCGAGCGGGGGCTTACAATGAGCAGTTCTTC. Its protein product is CASSLDRAGAYNEQFF.

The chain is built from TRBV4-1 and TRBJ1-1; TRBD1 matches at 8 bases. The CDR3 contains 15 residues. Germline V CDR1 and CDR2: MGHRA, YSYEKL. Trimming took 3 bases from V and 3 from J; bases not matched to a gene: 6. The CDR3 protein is CASSHQQGVDTEAFF. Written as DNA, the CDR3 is TGCGCCAGCAGCCATCAACAGGGGGTAGACACTGAAGCTTTCTTT.

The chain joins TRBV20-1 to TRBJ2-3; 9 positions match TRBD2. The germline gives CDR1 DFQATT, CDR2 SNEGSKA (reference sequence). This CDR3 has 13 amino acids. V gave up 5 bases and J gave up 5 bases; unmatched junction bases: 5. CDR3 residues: CSARSGGQDTQYF. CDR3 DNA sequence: TGCAGTGCTCGTAGCGGGGGACAAGATACGCAGTATTTT.

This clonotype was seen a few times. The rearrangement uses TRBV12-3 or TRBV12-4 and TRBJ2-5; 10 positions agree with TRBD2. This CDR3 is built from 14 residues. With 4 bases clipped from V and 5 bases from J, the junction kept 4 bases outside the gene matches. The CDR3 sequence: CASSSKRGGETQYF. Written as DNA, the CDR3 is TGTGCCAGCAGTTCCAAGCGGGGGGGGGAGACCCAGTACTTC.

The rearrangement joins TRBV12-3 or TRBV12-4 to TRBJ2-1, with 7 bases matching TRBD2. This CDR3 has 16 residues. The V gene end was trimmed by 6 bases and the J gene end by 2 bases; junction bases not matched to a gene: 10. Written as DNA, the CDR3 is TGTGCCAGCAGACCCGAGCCCCGGGGGGCCTACAATGAGCAGTTCTTC. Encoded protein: CASRPEPRGAYNEQFF.

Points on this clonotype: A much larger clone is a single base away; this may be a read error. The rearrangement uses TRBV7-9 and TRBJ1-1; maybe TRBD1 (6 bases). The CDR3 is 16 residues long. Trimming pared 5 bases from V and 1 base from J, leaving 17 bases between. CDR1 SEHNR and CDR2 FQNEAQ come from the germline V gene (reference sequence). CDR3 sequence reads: CASSGSIRRGNTEAFF. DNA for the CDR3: TGTGCCAGCAGCGGATCCATTCGCAGGGGGAACACTGAAGCTTTCTTT.

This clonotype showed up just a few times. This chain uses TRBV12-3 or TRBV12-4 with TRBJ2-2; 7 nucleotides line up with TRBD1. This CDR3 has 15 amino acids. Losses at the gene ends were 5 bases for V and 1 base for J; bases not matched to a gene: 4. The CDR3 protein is CASSERGLNTGELFF. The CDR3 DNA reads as TGTGCCAGCAGTGAGAGGGGGCTGAACACCGGGGAGCTGTTTTTT.

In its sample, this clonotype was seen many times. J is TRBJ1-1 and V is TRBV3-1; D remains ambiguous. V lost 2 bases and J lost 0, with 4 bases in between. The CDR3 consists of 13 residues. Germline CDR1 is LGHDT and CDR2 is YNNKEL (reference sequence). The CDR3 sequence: CASSQRVNTEAFF. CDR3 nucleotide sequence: TGTGCCAGCAGCCAAAGGGTGAACACTGAAGCTTTCTTT.